This T cell receptor beta chain was captured by sequencing in a study of T-cell memory formation after mild COVID-19. Across the whole study: Largely, the TCR clusters proved donor specific. Study-wide results and limits: Some SARS-CoV-2-responding clones were already detected in memory before infection. Clones contracting day 15 to 85 were balanced CD4/CD8; later expanders leaned CD4+.

J was trimmed by 5 bases and V by 3 bases; bases with no gene match: 6. Germline CDR1 and CDR2: SGDLS and YYNGEE. CDR3 length equals 14 residues. 5'RACE primed at constant segments yielded TCR alpha and TCR beta cDNA libraries bearing sample barcodes and UMIs. TCRdb re-derived calls from the 5' RACE reads in MiXCR, one entry per CDR3 protein. In the table there are approximately 480,000 distinct CDR3 sequences, roughly 18% of which are singletons. As regards this clonotype: No antigen is known for it.

The sample comprised PBMCs or a T cell subset sorted from them (not recorded which). The origin of this receptor is an adult woman who had mild COVID-19 (a few samples of this study predate the infection). Cell type and time point are not known. The genes are TRBV9 and TRBJ1-1, with 8 bases aligning to TRBD1. For the CDR3, the DNA is TGTGCCAGCAGCGGAGCGGGACAGGTTACTGAAGCTTTCTTT. It translates to CASSGAGQVTEAFF.